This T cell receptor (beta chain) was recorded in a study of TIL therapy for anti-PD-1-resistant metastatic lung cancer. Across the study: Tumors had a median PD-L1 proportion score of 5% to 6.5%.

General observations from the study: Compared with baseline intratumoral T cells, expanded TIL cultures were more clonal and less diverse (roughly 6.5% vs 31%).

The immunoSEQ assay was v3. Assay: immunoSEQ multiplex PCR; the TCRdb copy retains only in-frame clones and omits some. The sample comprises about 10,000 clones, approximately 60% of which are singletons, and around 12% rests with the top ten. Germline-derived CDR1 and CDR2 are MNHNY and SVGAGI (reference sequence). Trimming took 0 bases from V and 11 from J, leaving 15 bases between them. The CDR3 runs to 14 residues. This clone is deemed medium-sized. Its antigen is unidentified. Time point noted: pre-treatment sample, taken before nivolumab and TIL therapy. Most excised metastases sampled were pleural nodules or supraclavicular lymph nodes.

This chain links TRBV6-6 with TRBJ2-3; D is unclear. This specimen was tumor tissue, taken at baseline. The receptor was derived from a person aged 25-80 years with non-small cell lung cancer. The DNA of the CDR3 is TGTGCCAGCAGTTACTCCTCGCCGGGCCCTAAGCAGTATTTT. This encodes CASSYSSPGPKQYF.